The 8 T cell receptor beta chains given below trace back to one sample, sequenced in a study of radiotherapy plus CTLA-4 blockade in lung cancer. The assay was immunoSEQ multiplex PCR, and TCRdb's table has in-frame clones only and misses some. The data contain some 12,000 clones, about 80% of them singletons. The source material was peripheral blood, sampled from a patient treated with radiotherapy plus ipilimumab. Source of these receptors: a human donor with non-small cell lung cancer that progressed on radiotherapy plus ipilimumab.

CDR3 protein: CASSFEAGGNTEAFF. CDR3 in DNA: TGTGCCAGCAGTTTCGAGGCGGGGGGGAACACTGAAGCTTTCTTT. This chain links TRBV28 with TRBJ1-1; a weak D match, TRBD1 (5 bases). V was cut by 3 bases and J by 1 base, with 12 bases left in between. Per germline, CDR1 MDHEN and CDR2 SYDVKM. This CDR3 has 15 residues.

This clone was detected only a few times. The CDR3 here is CASRGGMIGNQPQHF. Written as DNA, the CDR3 is TGTGCCAGCAGGGGTGGCATGATCGGCAATCAGCCCCAGCATTTT. The chain links TRBV27 to TRBJ1-5, with D unresolved. There are 15 residues in the CDR3. Trimming removed 6 bases at V and 2 bases at J, with 14 bases between. In germline, CDR1 is MNHEY, CDR2 SMNVEV (reference sequence).

This clone has only one observation. The CDR3 sequence is CASSLGGENQYF. The CDR3 DNA reads as TGCGCCAGCAGCTTGGGGGGAGAGAATCAGTACTTC. The chain recombines TRBV5-1 with TRBJ2-5; a possible D gene is TRBD2 (5 bases). Per germline, CDR1 SGHRS and CDR2 YFSETQ. This CDR3 is 12 amino acids long. Trimming left V 0 bases short and J 11 bases short, with 11 bases between.

The gene calls are TRBV7-9 and TRBJ2-4; 9 bases agree with TRBD1. V shed 1 base, J shed 5 bases, and the junction held 6 bases outside the gene matches. Germline V gene data show CDR1 as SEHNR and CDR2 as FQNEAQ (reference sequence). This CDR3 is built from 16 residues. CDR3: CASSLDTGTGQNIQYF. DNA for the CDR3: TGTGCCAGCAGCTTAGACACCGGGACAGGGCAAAACATTCAGTACTTC.

The rearrangement joins TRBV6-5 to TRBJ2-7; no reliable D call. The CDR3 runs 12 residues. V was pared by 7 bases and J by 0 bases, with 7 bases between. From germline, CDR1 is MNHEY and CDR2 SVGAGI. The CDR3 loop is CASNVVSYEQYF. The CDR3 region has the DNA TGTGCCAGCAATGTCGTCTCCTACGAGCAGTACTTC.

V gene TRBV7-8 combines with J gene TRBJ2-1; D remains ambiguous. V shed 6 bases and J shed 9 bases, with 21 bases lying between them. The CDR3 sequence is 15 residues long. Germline-derived CDR1 and CDR2 are SGHVS and FQNEAQ. CDR3 coding DNA: TGTGCCAGCAGAGTAGGTCCTGGTTCGATGAGTGAGCAGTTCTTC. This translates into CASRVGPGSMSEQFF.

The chain joins TRBV25-1 to TRBJ2-1; D possibly corresponds to TRBD2 (5 bases). Trimming shortened V by 1 base and J by 8 bases, and 9 bases separated the two germline ends. CDR1 MGHDK and CDR2 SYGVNS come from the germline V gene. The CDR3 totals 13 residues. The CDR3 sequence is CASSESVEDEQFF. CDR3 sequence (DNA): TGTGCCAGCAGTGAATCTGTGGAGGATGAGCAGTTCTTC.

This chain connects TRBV14 to TRBJ1-4, with D unresolved. The CDR3 has 16 residues. Germline values: CDR1 SGHDN, CDR2 FVKESK. The V and J ends lost 1 base and 8 bases respectively, with 17 bases between them. The CDR3 region has the DNA TGTGCCAGCAGCCAAGGTTTCGGCCTTGGGAACGAAAAACTGTTTTTT. Its translation: CASSQGFGLGNEKLFF.